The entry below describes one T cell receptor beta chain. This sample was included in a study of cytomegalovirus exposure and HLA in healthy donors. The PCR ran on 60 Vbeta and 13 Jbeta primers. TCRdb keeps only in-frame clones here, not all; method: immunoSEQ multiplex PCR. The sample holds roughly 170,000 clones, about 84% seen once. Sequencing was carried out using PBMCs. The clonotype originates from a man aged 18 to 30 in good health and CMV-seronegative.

The DNA of the CDR3 is TGTGCCAGCAGCTCAACCGGGACAGCTTACGAGCAGTACTTC. Translating it yields CASSSTGTAYEQYF. This chain links TRBV7-2 with TRBJ2-7; 7 bases agree with TRBD1. The CDR3 is made up of 14 amino acids. V lost 4 bases and J lost 4; bases outside the gene matches: 7. Per germline, CDR1 SGHTA and CDR2 FQGNSA.